Given below is one TCR beta chain in context. These data originate in a study of neurological immune-mediated disorders. Losses at the gene ends were 5 bases for V and 2 bases for J; bases not matched to a gene: 12. Germline-derived CDR1 and CDR2 are MDHEN and SYDVKM. This CDR3 is built from 17 residues. Volunteers from a blood bank in Maryland, USA, made up the healthy controls. From 2 million PBMCs stored at -80 C, the unsorted libraries were generated. cDNA was made by 5'RACE with 10-nucleotide random UMIs. TCRdb re-derived calls from the 5' RACE reads in MiXCR, one entry per CDR3 protein. The sample carries around 46,000 distinct CDR3 sequences, more than 20% recorded once.

Source material: PBMCs. The TCR originated in a woman aged 70-85 years in good health. V gene TRBV28 combines with J gene TRBJ1-3, with 7 bases lining up with TRBD1. The CDR3 sequence: CASSDRYSDRAGNTIYF. CDR3 DNA sequence: TGTGCCAGCAGTGATCGATATTCCGACAGGGCTGGAAACACCATATATTTT.